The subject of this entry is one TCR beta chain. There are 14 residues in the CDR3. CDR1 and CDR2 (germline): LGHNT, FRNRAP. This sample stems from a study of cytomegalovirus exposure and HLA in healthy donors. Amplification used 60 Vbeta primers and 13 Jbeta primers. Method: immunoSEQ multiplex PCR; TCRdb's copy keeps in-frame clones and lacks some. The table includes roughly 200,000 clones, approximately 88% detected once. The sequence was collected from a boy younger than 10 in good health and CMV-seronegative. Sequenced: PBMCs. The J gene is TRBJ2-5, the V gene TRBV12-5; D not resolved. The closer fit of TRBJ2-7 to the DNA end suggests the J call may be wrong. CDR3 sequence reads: CASGSPLQANEQYF. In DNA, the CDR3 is TGTGCTAGTGGTTCCCCCCTCCAAGCTAACGAGCAGTACTTC.